This is a list of T cell receptor beta chains from one sample in a study of T-cell memory formation after mild COVID-19. TCRdb fed the 5' RACE reads into MiXCR, producing one record per CDR3 protein. This sample yields 250,000 to 350,000 distinct CDR3 sequences, of which roughly a fifth are seen a single time; roughly 21% belongs to the top ten. Sequenced: PBMCs or a T cell subset sorted from them (not recorded which). These receptors were taken from a man aged 18 to 29 who had mild COVID-19 (a few samples of this study predate the infection). Cell type and time point are not known. Each CDR3 is given with its conserved first and last residue. The order of the fields is J gene, D gene, clone size, V gene, CDR3 DNA, CDR3 protein. The D gene is left open where the match is weak. Clone size is shown for a subset of rows, as once, few, many or a class of expanded clone.

j_gene: TRBJ1-5; d_gene: NA; abundance: NA; v_gene: TRBV7-9; CDR3nt: TGTGCCAGCAGCTCCGCGAGGGGTGGTAGCAATCAGCCCCAGCATTTT; CDR3aa: CASSSARGGSNQPQHF
j_gene: TRBJ2-3; d_gene: NA; abundance: many; v_gene: TRBV2; CDR3nt: TGTGCCAGCATCCCCAGTATGGGCACAGATACGCAGTATTTT; CDR3aa: CASIPSMGTDTQYF
j_gene: TRBJ2-3; d_gene: NA; abundance: NA; v_gene: TRBV6-2/TRBV6-3; CDR3nt: TGTGCCAGCAGCCTCCGCTCCGGGTGGGGCACAGATACGCAGTATTTT; CDR3aa: CASSLRSGWGTDTQYF
j_gene: TRBJ2-7; d_gene: TRBD1; abundance: few; v_gene: TRBV7-9; CDR3nt: TGTGCCAGCGGATCCGGACAGGGGGCGTTCTACGAGCAGTACTTC; CDR3aa: CASGSGQGAFYEQYF
j_gene: TRBJ1-3; d_gene: NA; abundance: few; v_gene: TRBV7-3; CDR3nt: TGTGCCTTCTACCCGGCTGGAAACACCATATATTTT; CDR3aa: CAFYPAGNTIYF
j_gene: TRBJ1-1; d_gene: NA; abundance: few; v_gene: TRBV2; CDR3nt: TGTGCCAGCAGTCGAGAACTGAACACTGAAGCTTTCTTT; CDR3aa: CASSRELNTEAFF
j_gene: TRBJ2-7; d_gene: NA; abundance: many; v_gene: TRBV5-1; CDR3nt: TGCGCCAGCAGTACCCGAGCGGGCCCCTACGAGCAGTACTTC; CDR3aa: CASSTRAGPYEQYF
j_gene: TRBJ2-3; d_gene: TRBD2; abundance: NA; v_gene: TRBV4-1; CDR3nt: TGCGCCAGCAGCCAAGGCTCTAGCGGGGGGGGCACAGATACGCAGTATTTT; CDR3aa: CASSQGSSGGGTDTQYF
j_gene: TRBJ1-2; d_gene: NA; abundance: NA; v_gene: TRBV20-1; CDR3nt: TGCAGTGCTAGAGAAGGCTACACCTTC; CDR3aa: CSAREGYTF
j_gene: TRBJ2-1; d_gene: NA; abundance: few; v_gene: TRBV25-1; CDR3nt: TGTGCCAGCAGTGGACCTTGGGGGGAGAATCTCTACAATGAGCAGTTCTTC; CDR3aa: CASSGPWGENLYNEQFF
j_gene: TRBJ2-3; d_gene: TRBD2; abundance: NA; v_gene: TRBV6-5; CDR3nt: TGTGCCAGCAGTTACGGACTAGCGGGGGGTCGAGGCCCCACAGATACGCAGTATTTT; CDR3aa: CASSYGLAGGRGPTDTQYF
j_gene: TRBJ1-6; d_gene: NA; abundance: NA; v_gene: TRBV7-9; CDR3nt: TGTGCCAGCAGCTTGGGGGTCGGGAATTCACCCCTCCACTTT; CDR3aa: CASSLGVGNSPLHF
j_gene: TRBJ1-1; d_gene: NA; abundance: NA; v_gene: TRBV5-1; CDR3nt: TGCGCCAGCAGCCACCCCGGAGGTGAAGCTTTCTTT; CDR3aa: CASSHPGGEAFF
j_gene: TRBJ2-1; d_gene: TRBD1; abundance: few; v_gene: TRBV18; CDR3nt: TGTGCCAGCTCATTTGGACAGGACTACAATGAGCAGTTCTTC; CDR3aa: CASSFGQDYNEQFF
j_gene: TRBJ1-1; d_gene: NA; abundance: NA; v_gene: TRBV7-6; CDR3nt: TGTGCCAGCAGCTTAGCGGGCGGCAGGGGGAACACTGAAGCTTTCTTT; CDR3aa: CASSLAGGRGNTEAFF
j_gene: TRBJ1-1; d_gene: NA; abundance: NA; v_gene: TRBV10-3; CDR3nt: TGTGCCATCAGTCCCGGGGCCTCGACTGAAGCTTTCTTT; CDR3aa: CAISPGASTEAFF
j_gene: TRBJ2-1; d_gene: NA; abundance: few; v_gene: TRBV9; CDR3nt: TGTGCCAGCAGGCCGCCGGGCACATCGGGGAATGAGCAGTTCTTC; CDR3aa: CASRPPGTSGNEQFF
j_gene: TRBJ2-4; d_gene: TRBD1; abundance: NA; v_gene: TRBV10-3; CDR3nt: TGTGCCATCAGTGAGTCGGGGGGACAGGAGGAATTC; CDR3aa: CAISESGGQEEF
j_gene: TRBJ2-4; d_gene: NA; abundance: few; v_gene: TRBV7-6; CDR3nt: TGTGCCAGCAGCTCTAGCGGGACAGGAGAAAACATTCAGTACTTC; CDR3aa: CASSSSGTGENIQYF
j_gene: TRBJ1-5; d_gene: NA; abundance: NA; v_gene: TRBV4-2; CDR3nt: TGTGCCAGCAGCCAAGTAGCTCGGGACACTCAGAAGCCCCAGCATTTT; CDR3aa: CASSQVARDTQKPQHF
j_gene: TRBJ2-1; d_gene: TRBD1; abundance: few; v_gene: TRBV29-1; CDR3nt: TGCAGCGTTGTTCTGGGGGCAGAGGGGGCCTCCGGTGAGCAGTTCTTC; CDR3aa: CSVVLGAEGASGEQFF
j_gene: TRBJ2-3; d_gene: NA; abundance: few; v_gene: TRBV7-8; CDR3nt: TGTGCCAGCAGCTTAAAATATACAGATACGCAGTATTTT; CDR3aa: CASSLKYTDTQYF
j_gene: TRBJ2-7; d_gene: TRBD2; abundance: few; v_gene: TRBV3-1; CDR3nt: TGTGCCAGCAGGTCAACTAGCGGGGGGGCCTACGAGCAGTACTTC; CDR3aa: CASRSTSGGAYEQYF
j_gene: TRBJ1-4; d_gene: NA; abundance: few; v_gene: TRBV4-2; CDR3nt: TGTGCCAGCAGCCAAGACCCGACAGAGAATGAAAAACTGTTTTTT; CDR3aa: CASSQDPTENEKLFF
j_gene: TRBJ2-1; d_gene: NA; abundance: few; v_gene: TRBV6-5; CDR3nt: TGTGCCAGGACCTCCCGGGAGCAGTTCTTC; CDR3aa: CARTSREQFF
j_gene: TRBJ1-2; d_gene: TRBD1; abundance: NA; v_gene: TRBV7-2; CDR3nt: TGTGCCAGCAGCCCGAGACAGGGTGCGGATGGCTACACCTTC; CDR3aa: CASSPRQGADGYTF
j_gene: TRBJ2-1; d_gene: TRBD2; abundance: NA; v_gene: TRBV20-1; CDR3nt: TGCAGTGCTAGGATTAGCGGGCGCAGCTCCTACAATGAGCAGTTCTTC; CDR3aa: CSARISGRSSYNEQFF
j_gene: TRBJ2-1; d_gene: NA; abundance: NA; v_gene: TRBV7-2; CDR3nt: TGTGCCAGCAACCCGACAGGCCCAGGGGAGCAGTTCTTC; CDR3aa: CASNPTGPGEQFF